Listed below are T cell receptor beta chains from one sample, sequenced in a study of early T cells in non-severe SARS-CoV-2 infection. TCRdb re-analysed the 5' RACE reads in MiXCR, keeping a single row per CDR3 protein. This sample has about 33,000 distinct CDR3 sequences, with 3.9% found just once. What was sequenced was whole blood. Receptors originate from an adult who was a healthcare worker with PCR-confirmed SARS-CoV-2 infection or an uninfected control (not recorded which). CDR3s include the opening cysteine and the closing phenylalanine or tryptophan. Each record gives: J gene, D gene, clone size, V gene, CDR3 DNA, CDR3 protein. A D gene is named only where the DNA matches it firmly. Size tells how often a clone was seen (once, few, many) or the class of an expanded clone, and some rows leave it out.

>TRBJ2-7|.|many|TRBV7-2
TGTGCCAGCAGCTTACAGGGTAGTCCCTACGAGCAGTACTTC
CASSLQGSPYEQYF
>TRBJ2-1|TRBD2|many|TRBV6-6
TGTGCCAGCAGTTCTTACATGGGACTAGCGGGAGGGCAAGATCCGCAGTTCTTC
CASSSYMGLAGGQDPQFF
>TRBJ2-3|.|many|TRBV20-1
TGCAGTGTCTACCCCGTAACTTATGGAGATACGCAGTATTTT
CSVYPVTYGDTQYF
>TRBJ2-5|.|medium-sized|TRBV6-5
TGTGCCAGCAGTTACTCAGAGACCCAGTACTTC
CASSYSETQYF
>TRBJ2-5|.|many|TRBV5-1
TGCGCCAGCAGCTTAGGATGGGGAGAAGAGACCCAGTACTTC
CASSLGWGEETQYF
>TRBJ2-3|.|many|TRBV5-6
TGTGCCAGCAGCTTGGCGGGAGCGGGCACAGATACGCAGTATTTT
CASSLAGAGTDTQYF
>TRBJ2-1|TRBD2|many|TRBV6-5
TGTGCCAGCGCGGGAGGGTTGGGGAATGAGCAGTTCTTC
CASAGGLGNEQFF
>TRBJ2-3|.|many|TRBV28
TGTGCCAGCAGTTTCGGGTCTGGGGGCCGCACAGATACGCAGTATTTT
CASSFGSGGRTDTQYF
>TRBJ2-5|TRBD1|.|TRBV12-3/TRBV12-4
TGTGCCAGCAGTCAAGGACAGGGTAGGAAGACCCAGTACTTC
CASSQGQGRKTQYF
>TRBJ1-6|TRBD1|many|TRBV3-1
TGTGCCAGCAGACAACAGGGGGAGAATTCACCCCTCCACTTT
CASRQQGENSPLHF
>TRBJ1-1|.|.|TRBV12-5
TGTGCTAGTGGTTTGGGGTCAGGGTTAGGGCCTGAAGCTTTCTTT
CASGLGSGLGPEAFF
>TRBJ2-3|TRBD2|many|TRBV20-1
TGCAGTGCTAGAGGTACGACTAGCGGAAGATTGGATACGCAGTATTTT
CSARGTTSGRLDTQYF
>TRBJ2-1|TRBD1|many|TRBV29-1
TGCAGCGTCGGGGACAGGGACAATGAGCAGTTCTTC
CSVGDRDNEQFF
>TRBJ2-3|.|many|TRBV24-1
TGTGCCACCAGTGATTCTCGACTTTTCACGCAGTATTTT
CATSDSRLFTQYF
>TRBJ1-5|TRBD1|many|TRBV12-3/TRBV12-4
TGTGCCAGCACCCAGGGGGCGCCAAGTCAGCCCCAGCATTTT
CASTQGAPSQPQHF
>TRBJ2-1|TRBD2|.|TRBV29-1
TGCAGCGTGACGGGAGCGGGAGGTCAGGGGAGCTCCTACAATGAGCAGTTCTTC
CSVTGAGGQGSSYNEQFF
>TRBJ2-2|TRBD1|many|TRBV25-1
TGTGCCAGCAGCCCGAACCCCGGGACAGGGGACACCGGGGAGCTGTTTTTT
CASSPNPGTGDTGELFF
>TRBJ1-6|TRBD1|many|TRBV7-9
TGTGCCAGCAGCTTAGGACCGACAGGGACTTCTTCACCCCTCCACTTT
CASSLGPTGTSSPLHF
>TRBJ2-1|TRBD1|.|TRBV3-1
TGTGCCAGCAGCCGAGACAGGGCCTACAATGAGCAGTTCTTC
CASSRDRAYNEQFF
>TRBJ2-3|.|many|TRBV15
TGTGCCACCAGCAGAGAGGGAACTAAAGCAGATACGCAGTATTTT
CATSREGTKADTQYF
>TRBJ1-1|.|many|TRBV10-3
TGTGCCATCAGTGAGATGGACACCTCGAACACTGAAGCTTTCTTT
CAISEMDTSNTEAFF
>TRBJ1-5|.|.|TRBV20-1
TGCAGTGCTAGCCCTCTTGATGAGGGAGTTAGCAATCAGCCCCAGCATTTT
CSASPLDEGVSNQPQHF
>TRBJ2-3|.|many|TRBV6-1
TGTGCCAGCAGTAATTCGGGACTCAGCACAGATACGCAGTATTTT
CASSNSGLSTDTQYF
>TRBJ1-2|.|many|TRBV4-3
TGCGCCAGCAGCCAACAGGAACAGGGATATGGCTACACCTTC
CASSQQEQGYGYTF
>TRBJ1-4|.|many|TRBV7-9
TGTGCCAGCAGCTACGCCGGGACCACAGAAAAACTGTTTTTT
CASSYAGTTEKLFF
>TRBJ2-1|.|many|TRBV6-5
TGTGCCAGCAGTCGAACGCGCAACAATGAGCAGTTCTTC
CASSRTRNNEQFF
>TRBJ1-6|TRBD1|many|TRBV13
TGTGCCAGCAGCTTAGGACAGGGGGGAACACCCCTCCACTTT
CASSLGQGGTPLHF
>TRBJ1-5|.|many|TRBV7-9
TGTGCCAGCAGCTTAGATGACCAGCCCCAGCATTTT
CASSLDDQPQHF